The 29 T cell receptor beta chains given below trace back to one sample, sequenced in a study of blood T cells in healthy people across ages. A sample-barcoded 5' primer and a J-beta primer mix were used in a second PCR of about 7 to 12 cycles. TCRdb passed the 5' RACE reads through MiXCR, listing each CDR3 protein once. Of a few hundred thousand distinct CDR3 sequences listed, 27% are singletons. The source material was blood. All receptors derive from a woman in her 70s in good health.

To note about this clonotype: The junction shows a germline mismatch at one end, possibly a read error. The genes are TRBV12-3 or TRBV12-4 and TRBJ2-5, with D possibly being TRBD1 or TRBD2 (6 bases each). This CDR3 region has 15 residues. CDR3 in DNA: TGTGCCAGCAGTTTGGGGGGCGCTTCCCAAGAGACCCAGTGCTTC. Its protein product is CASSLGGASQETQCF.

This clonotype was counted only a few times. The V gene is TRBV20-1, the J gene TRBJ2-4, with TRBD2 identical over 7 bases. Per the germline V gene, CDR1 is DFQATT and CDR2 is SNEGSKA (reference sequence). Trimming removed 5 bases from V and 2 bases from J; junction bases left unmatched: 6. The CDR3 is 14 residues long. The CDR3 nucleotides are TGCAGTGCTCAGCCCGGGACTACCAAAAACATTCAGTACTTC. It translates to CSAQPGTTKNIQYF.

This clonotype was found a few times. V is TRBV5-1 and J is TRBJ1-3, with D hard to call. The germline CDR1 and CDR2 sequences are SGHRS and YFSETQ. This CDR3 region has 14 residues. The V end lost 3 bases, the J end lost 3 bases, and 10 bases lay between the germline ends. This CDR3 reads CASSSTFSGNTIYF. CDR3 bases: TGCGCCAGCAGCTCCACCTTCAGTGGAAACACCATATATTTT. The variable domain in full, completed from reference TRBV5-1 and TRBJ1-3, reads KAGVTQTPRYLIKTRGQQVTLSCSPISGHRSVSWYQQTPGQGLQFLFEYFSETQRNKGNFPGRFSGRQFSNSRSEMNVSTLELGDSALYLCASSSTFSGNTIYFGEGSWLTVV.

The chain recombines TRBV7-2 with TRBJ2-7, with D perhaps matching TRBD2 (6 bases). Matching the DNA end better, TRBJ2-1 makes the J call doubtful. The CDR3 covers 17 residues. From germline, CDR1 is SGHTA and CDR2 FQGNSA. The CDR3 sequence is CASSLAPLAASGNEQFF. The CDR3 region has the DNA TGTGCCAGCAGCTTAGCCCCACTAGCAGCGAGTGGCAATGAGCAGTTCTTC.

This clonotype has more than one count but fewer than ten. The junction differs from germline at one of its ends, possibly a read error. The chain has TRBV7-9 and TRBJ2-5; D call uncertain. Germline V gene lookup returns CDR1 SEHNR and CDR2 FQNEAQ (reference sequence). The CDR3 is made up of 14 amino acids. The CDR3 spells CASSLAMDRKIDFF. The DNA for the CDR3 is TGTGCCAGCAGCTTAGCGATGGATAGGAAGATAGACTTCTTC.

The V gene is TRBV6-5, the J gene TRBJ2-7, with 7 bases aligning to TRBD2. The CDR3 is 17 amino acids. The J segment lost 2 bases and the V segment lost 2 bases, leaving 12 bases of the junction unmatched. Per the germline V gene, CDR1 is MNHEY and CDR2 is SVGAGI. The CDR3 is CASSYRDLADYAYEQYF. DNA of the CDR3: TGTGCCAGCAGTTACCGAGACCTAGCGGACTATGCCTACGAGCAGTACTTC.

In its sample, this clonotype was seen a few times. V usage is TRBV7-2 and J usage is TRBJ2-3, with D perhaps TRBD2 (6 bases). V gave up 5 bases and J gave up 4 bases, with 16 bases separating them. The CDR3 is 15 residues long. The V gene's germline CDR1 is SGHTA and CDR2 FQGNSA. CDR3 DNA sequence: TGTGCCAGCAGCCCCAGACTGGGAGGCGCAGATACGCAGTATTTT. It specifies CASSPRLGGADTQYF.

V and J are TRBV20-1 and TRBJ2-7; D possibly uses TRBD1 or TRBD2 (5 bases each). This CDR3 has 14 residues. Germline V gene sequence: CDR1 DFQATT, CDR2 SNEGSKA (reference sequence). V lost 3 bases and J 2 bases, leaving 14 bases between the germline ends. CDR3 sequence reads: CSARVGGATYEQYF. The DNA for the CDR3 is TGCAGTGCTAGGGTTGGGGGTGCCACCTACGAGCAGTACTTC.

The gene calls are TRBV6-2 or TRBV6-3 and TRBJ1-5; a possible D gene is TRBD1 (5 bases). The CDR3 is 15 amino acids. Between the trimmed V and J ends, which lost 5 bases and 1 base, there was a span of 12 bases. Looked up from germline, CDR1 is MNHEY and CDR2 is SVGEGT. The CDR3: CASSLLDRSNQPQHF. DNA for the CDR3: TGTGCCAGCAGTCTTCTCGACAGAAGCAATCAGCCCCAGCATTTT.

This clonotype occurred a few times. CDR3 nucleotides: TGCAGCGTTGAGGTGGGAAACACCGGGGAGCTGTTTTTT. Its translation is CSVEVGNTGELFF. This chain joins TRBV29-1 and TRBJ2-2; D call uncertain. This CDR3 has 13 residues. Germline assignment: CDR1 SQVTM and CDR2 ANQGSEA. V lost 3 bases, J lost 2 bases, and 7 bases lay in between.

CDR3 loop: CASSFGGIEEAFF. The CDR3 bases are TGTGCCAGCAGCTTTGGGGGCATCGAAGAAGCTTTCTTT. J is TRBJ1-1 and V is TRBV7-2; possible D gene TRBD1, 6 bases. The V end lost 3 bases, the J end lost 8 bases, and 13 bases lay between the germline ends. CDR1 SGHTA and CDR2 FQGNSA come from the germline V gene. This CDR3 has 13 residues.

This sequence joins TRBV7-9 and TRBJ1-2, with D tentatively TRBD1 (5 bases). In germline, CDR1 is SEHNR, CDR2 FQNEAQ (reference sequence). The CDR3 totals 15 residues. V was cut by 0 bases and J by 9 bases, with 17 bases left in between. The CDR3 DNA reads TGTGCCAGCAGCTTAGCCCAACCAGGGAAAGGGAGCTACACCTTC. It specifies CASSLAQPGKGSYTF.

The rearrangement uses TRBV3-1 and TRBJ2-5; maybe TRBD2 (6 bases). The V gene lost 0 bases and the J gene lost 0 bases, with 17 bases spanning the gap. Germline assignment: CDR1 LGHDT and CDR2 YNNKEL (reference sequence). The CDR3 sequence is 18 residues long. The CDR3 protein is CASSQERRLVRDQETQYF. As DNA, the CDR3 is TGTGCCAGCAGCCAAGAGAGGAGACTAGTCCGCGACCAAGAGACCCAGTACTTC.

This clonotype is a singleton in its sample. The germline gene is not matched at one end of the junction; a read error may be the cause. V is TRBV5-6 and J is TRBJ2-5; the D gene is possibly TRBD2 (5 bases). The CDR3 is made up of 14 amino acids. The germline V gene encodes CDR1 SGHDT and CDR2 YYEEEE. CDR3 DNA sequence: TGTGCCAGCAGTCCACGGGGAATCCAAGGGACCCAGTACTTC. Protein: CASSPRGIQGTQYF.

This clonotype has just one count. A much larger clone lies a single base off, so this may be a read error. This sequence joins TRBV28 and TRBJ2-7; 13 bases match TRBD2. Germline lookup yields CDR1 MDHEN and CDR2 SYDVKM. After removal of 6 bases from V and 3 bases from J, the junction contained 5 bases not matched to a gene. The CDR3 covers 15 residues. In DNA form, the CDR3 reads TGTGCCAGCAGCCGGGGACTAGCGGGGATCTACGAGCAGTACTTC. Amino acid sequence: CASSRGLAGIYEQYF.

This clonotype was seen a handful of times. The chain recombines TRBV30 with TRBJ2-5; 8 nucleotides match TRBD1. V lost 5 bases, J lost 4 bases, and 6 bases stayed unmatched. The CDR3 runs 13 residues. Per germline, CDR1 GTSNPN and CDR2 SVGIG (reference sequence). Written as DNA, the CDR3 is TGTGCCTGGGACAGGGGAATGGGAGAGACCCAGTACTTC. Encoded protein: CAWDRGMGETQYF.

CDR3 region: CATKDPNNEKLFF. The CDR3 DNA sequence: TGTGCTACCAAAGACCCTAATAATGAAAAACTGTTTTTT. The rearrangement joins TRBV28 to TRBJ1-4; D remains ambiguous. CDR3 length: 13 amino acids. The germline V gene has CDR1 MDHEN and CDR2 SYDVKM.

V usage is TRBV6-6 and J usage is TRBJ1-1; tentative D call: TRBD1 (5 bases). In germline, CDR1 is MNHNY, CDR2 SVGAGI (reference sequence). CDR3 length: 15 residues. V lost 7 bases and J 2 bases, leaving 17 bases between the germline ends. In DNA, the CDR3 is TGTGCCAGCACGCCTTTAACAGGCCTTAACACTGAAGCTTTCTTT. Amino acids: CASTPLTGLNTEAFF.

This clonotype showed up just a few times. The gene calls are TRBV6-2 or TRBV6-3 and TRBJ1-2, with TRBD1 matching over 7 bases. The CDR3 is 14 amino acids. The germline V gene encodes CDR1 MNHEY and CDR2 SVGEGT. V lost 6 bases and J lost 4; bases outside the gene matches: 8. CDR3 sequence: CASRQTGSIYGYTF. Written as DNA, the CDR3 is TGTGCCAGCAGACAGACAGGGTCCATCTATGGCTACACCTTC.

The genes are TRBV12-3 or TRBV12-4 and TRBJ2-2, with D uncertain. CDR3 size: 12 residues. Trimming pared 5 bases from V and 6 bases from J, leaving 7 bases between. The CDR3 spells CASSLIAGELFF. The CDR3 bases are TGTGCCAGCAGTCTTATAGCCGGGGAGCTGTTTTTT.

For the CDR3, the DNA is TGCAGTGCTAGAGTCCTAGCGGGGAGCTACGAGCAGTACTTC. Its protein is CSARVLAGSYEQYF. The chain has TRBV20-1 and TRBJ2-7; TRBD2 matches 9 bases. CDR3 length: 14 amino acids. Unmatched junction bases numbered 4, after V lost 1 base and J lost 3 bases. Per the germline V gene, CDR1 is DFQATT and CDR2 is SNEGSKA (reference sequence).

This clonotype was counted only a few times. The chain has TRBV2 and TRBJ1-2; D is perhaps TRBD1 (5 bases). CDR3 length: 15 residues. V lost 6 bases to trimming and J lost 4 bases, with 18 bases between them. Germline V CDR1 and CDR2: SNHLY, FYNNEI. DNA for the CDR3: TGTGCCAGCAGGCAGGGCAGAATGGAGACCTATGGCTACACCTTC. Its protein product is CASRQGRMETYGYTF. Together with reference TRBV2 and TRBJ1-2, the CDR3 gives the full variable domain: EPEVTQTPSHQVTQMGQEVILRCVPISNHLYFYWYRQILGQKVEFLVSFYNNEISEKSEIFDDQFSVERPDGSNFTLKIRSTKLEDSAMYFCASRQGRMETYGYTFGSGTRLTVV.

This clonotype showed up just a few times. The chain recombines TRBV6-2 or TRBV6-3 with TRBJ2-5, with D unresolved. The CDR3 covers 12 residues. The ends were cut back, 8 bases at V and 2 bases at J, with 9 bases in the middle. Germline V gene lookup returns CDR1 MNHEY and CDR2 SVGEGT. CDR3 DNA: TGTGCCAGCGGGCCGGGTCAAGAGACCCAGTACTTC. Translating it yields CASGPGQETQYF.

In this sample, this clonotype turned up a few times. This chain connects TRBV20-1 to TRBJ2-7; no reliable D call. The CDR3 loop spans 14 amino acids. From germline, CDR1 is DFQATT and CDR2 SNEGSKA (reference sequence). The V gene lost 1 base and the J gene lost 0 bases, with 10 bases spanning the gap. CDR3 in amino acids: CSARVLTSSYEQYF. The CDR3 coding sequence is TGCAGTGCTAGAGTACTGACGAGCTCCTACGAGCAGTACTTC.

J is TRBJ1-1 and V is TRBV6-1; 7 nucleotides agree with TRBD1. Germline-derived CDR1 and CDR2 are MNHNS and SASEGT. The CDR3 consists of 15 residues. V lost 3 bases and J lost 0; bases outside the gene matches: 4. The CDR3 DNA reads as TGTGCCAGCAGTGATGAGGGGGCCTTGAACACTGAAGCTTTCTTT. As protein: CASSDEGALNTEAFF.

CDR3 region: CASIYRSSGGAGYNEQFF. CDR3 bases: TGTGCCAGCATCTACCGGAGTAGCGGGGGGGCGGGTTACAATGAGCAGTTCTTC. This chain uses TRBV6-5 with TRBJ2-1, with 11 bases fitting TRBD2. V lost 7 bases, J lost 4 bases, and 15 bases stayed unmatched. CDR1 and CDR2 from the germline V gene are MNHEY and SVGAGI. The CDR3 totals 18 residues.

This clonotype was detected only a few times. V usage is TRBV14 and J usage is TRBJ2-5; a possible D gene is TRBD1 (5 bases). The CDR3 contains 16 residues. V was trimmed by 0 bases and J by 3 bases, leaving 14 bases between them. CDR1 and CDR2 from the germline V gene are SGHDN and FVKESK. Here the CDR3 reads CASSQDRRTQEETQYF. The CDR3, as DNA: TGTGCCAGCAGCCAAGATCGGCGGACACAAGAAGAGACCCAGTACTTC.

The chain joins TRBV27 to TRBJ1-2, with TRBD1 matching 9 bases. V gave up 5 bases and J gave up 8 bases; unmatched junction bases: 9. The germline gives CDR1 MNHEY, CDR2 SMNVEV (reference sequence). The CDR3 is made up of 14 amino acids. As DNA, the CDR3 is TGTGCCAGCAGTGGCACGGGACAGGGTGGAGGCTACACCTTC. Translation: CASSGTGQGGGYTF.

The chain is built from TRBV12-3 or TRBV12-4 and TRBJ1-1, with D uncertain. Trimming took 6 bases from V and 3 from J, leaving 14 bases between them. The CDR3 runs 14 residues. The CDR3: CASSPGNLDTEAFF. The CDR3 region has the DNA TGTGCCAGCAGCCCGGGGAATTTGGACACTGAAGCTTTCTTT.